The clone carrying this T cell receptor beta chain was seen only a few times. What it binds is not known. The record originates from a study of cytomegalovirus exposure and HLA in healthy donors. The CDR3 has 11 amino acids. The germline V and J ends were trimmed by 4 bases and 0 bases, with 2 bases remaining between them. Germline CDR1 and CDR2: SGHDT and YYEEEE. Study-level points and caveats: An assumption of roughly uniform sequencing depth across donors underlay the presence/absence analyses. Earlier results showed most TCR beta V segments being productive about 90% or about 30% of the time. It has been reported that TCR beta sequences accurately predicted the HLA-A and HLA-B alleles of most subjects. Among donors in an Asian-associated ancestry cluster, a later analysis reportedly found fewer N-insertions than the roughly 730-donor mean.

PCR employed 60 Vbeta and 13 Jbeta primers. Clones were sequenced by immunoSEQ multiplex PCR, and TCRdb holds only the in-frame ones, with some missing. The sample has 110,000 to 150,000 clones; nearly 10% are singletons. The rearrangement links TRBV5-6 to TRBJ2-7; D not resolved. The sequence was obtained from a man aged 45-60 years in good health and CMV-seronegative. The sample was PBMCs. The CDR3 here is CASSHSYEQYF. The CDR3 nucleotides are TGTGCCAGCAGCCACTCCTACGAGCAGTACTTC.